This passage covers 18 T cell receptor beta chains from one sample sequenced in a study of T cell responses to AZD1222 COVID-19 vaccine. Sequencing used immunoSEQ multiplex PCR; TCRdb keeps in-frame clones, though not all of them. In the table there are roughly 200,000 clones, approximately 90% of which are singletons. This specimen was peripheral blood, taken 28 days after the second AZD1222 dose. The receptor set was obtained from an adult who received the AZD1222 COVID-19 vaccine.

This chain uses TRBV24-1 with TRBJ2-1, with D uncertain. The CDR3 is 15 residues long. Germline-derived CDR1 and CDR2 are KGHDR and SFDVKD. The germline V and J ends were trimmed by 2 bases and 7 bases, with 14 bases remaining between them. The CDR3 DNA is TGTGCCACCAGTGATTCGCTGTGGGTAGGTAATGAGCAGTTCTTC. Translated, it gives CATSDSLWVGNEQFF.

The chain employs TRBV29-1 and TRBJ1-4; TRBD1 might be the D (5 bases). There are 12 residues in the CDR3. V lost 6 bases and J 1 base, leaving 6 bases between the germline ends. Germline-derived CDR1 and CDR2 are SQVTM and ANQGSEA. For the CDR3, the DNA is TGCAGCGTGAGGGGAACTAATGAAAAACTGTTTTTT. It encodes CSVRGTNEKLFF. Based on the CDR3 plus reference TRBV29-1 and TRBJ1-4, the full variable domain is SAVISQKPSRDICQRGTSLTIQCQVDSQVTMMFWYRQQPGQSLTLIATANQGSEATYESGFVIDKFPISRPNLTFSTLTVSNMSPEDSSIYLCSVRGTNEKLFFGSGTQLSVL.

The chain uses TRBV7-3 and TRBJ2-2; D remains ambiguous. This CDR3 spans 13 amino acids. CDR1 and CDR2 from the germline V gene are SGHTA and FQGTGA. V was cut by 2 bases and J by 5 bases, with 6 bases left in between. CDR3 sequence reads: CASSLPGTGELFF. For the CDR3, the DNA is TGTGCCAGCAGCTTACCTGGGACCGGGGAGCTGTTTTTT.

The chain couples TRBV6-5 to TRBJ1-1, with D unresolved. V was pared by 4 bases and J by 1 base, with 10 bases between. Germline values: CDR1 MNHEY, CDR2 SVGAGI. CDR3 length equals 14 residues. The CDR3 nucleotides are TGTGCCAGCAGTTCGGGCGATCCGAACACTGAAGCTTTCTTT. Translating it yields CASSSGDPNTEAFF.

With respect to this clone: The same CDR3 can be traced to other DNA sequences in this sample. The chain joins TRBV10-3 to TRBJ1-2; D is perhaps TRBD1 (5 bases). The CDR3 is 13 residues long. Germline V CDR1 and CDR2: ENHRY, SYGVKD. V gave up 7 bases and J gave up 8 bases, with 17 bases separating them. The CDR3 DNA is TGTGCCATCAACCCGACAGAGAGTGGGGGCTACACCTTC. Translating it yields CAINPTESGGYTF.

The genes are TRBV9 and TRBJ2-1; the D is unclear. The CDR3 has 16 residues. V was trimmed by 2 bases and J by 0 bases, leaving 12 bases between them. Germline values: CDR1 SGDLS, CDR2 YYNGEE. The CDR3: CASSVYRGHSYNEQFF. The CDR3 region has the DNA TGTGCCAGCAGCGTTTACCGCGGCCACTCCTACAATGAGCAGTTCTTC.

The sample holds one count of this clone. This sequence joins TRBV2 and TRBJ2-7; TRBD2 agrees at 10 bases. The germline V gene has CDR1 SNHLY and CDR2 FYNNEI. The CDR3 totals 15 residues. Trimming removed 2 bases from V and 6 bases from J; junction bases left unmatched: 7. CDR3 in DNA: TGTGCCAGCAGTGAACTAGCGGGGGCTTGGGGCGAGCAGTACTTC. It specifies CASSELAGAWGEQYF.

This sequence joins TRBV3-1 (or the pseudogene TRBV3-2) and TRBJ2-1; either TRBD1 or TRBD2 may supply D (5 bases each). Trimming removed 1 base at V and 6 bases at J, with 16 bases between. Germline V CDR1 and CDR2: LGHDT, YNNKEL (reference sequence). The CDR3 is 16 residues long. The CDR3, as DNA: TGTGCCAGCAGCCAAGGGGGGAATAGAGGGATCAATGAGCAGTTCTTC. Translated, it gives CASSQGGNRGINEQFF.

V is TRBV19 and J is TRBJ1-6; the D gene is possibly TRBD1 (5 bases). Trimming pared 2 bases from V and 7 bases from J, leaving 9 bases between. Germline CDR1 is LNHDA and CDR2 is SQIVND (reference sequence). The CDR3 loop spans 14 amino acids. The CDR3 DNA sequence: TGTGCCAGTAGTATAAGGGGCAGCAATTCACCCCTCCACTTT. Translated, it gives CASSIRGSNSPLHF.

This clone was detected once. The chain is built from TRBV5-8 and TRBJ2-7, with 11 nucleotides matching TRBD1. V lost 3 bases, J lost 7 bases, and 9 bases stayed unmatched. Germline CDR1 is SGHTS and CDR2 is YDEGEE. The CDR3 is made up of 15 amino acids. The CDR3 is CASSSRTGGRSEQYF. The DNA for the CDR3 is TGTGCCAGCAGCTCCCGGACAGGGGGCCGAAGTGAGCAGTACTTC.

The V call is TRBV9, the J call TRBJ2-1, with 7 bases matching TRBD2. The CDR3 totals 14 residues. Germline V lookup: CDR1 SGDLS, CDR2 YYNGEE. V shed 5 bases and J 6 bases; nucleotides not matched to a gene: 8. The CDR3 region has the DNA TGTGCCAGCAGTCGGGAGGCAAGGTCCAATGAGCAGTTCTTC. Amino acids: CASSREARSNEQFF.

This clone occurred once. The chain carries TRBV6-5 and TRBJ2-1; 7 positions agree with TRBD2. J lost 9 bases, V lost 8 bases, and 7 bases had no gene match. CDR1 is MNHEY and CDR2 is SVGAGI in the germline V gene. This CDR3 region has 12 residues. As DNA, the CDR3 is TGTGCCAGCGGGCGGGAGAAGGGTGAGCAGTTCTTC. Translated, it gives CASGREKGEQFF.

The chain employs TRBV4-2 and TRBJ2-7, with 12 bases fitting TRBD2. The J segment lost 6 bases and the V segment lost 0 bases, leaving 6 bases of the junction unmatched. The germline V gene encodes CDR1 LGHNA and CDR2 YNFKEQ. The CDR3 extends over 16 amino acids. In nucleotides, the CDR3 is TGTGCCAGCAGCCAAGAATCTAGCGGGAGGGCCGGCGAGCAGTACTTC. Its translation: CASSQESSGRAGEQYF.

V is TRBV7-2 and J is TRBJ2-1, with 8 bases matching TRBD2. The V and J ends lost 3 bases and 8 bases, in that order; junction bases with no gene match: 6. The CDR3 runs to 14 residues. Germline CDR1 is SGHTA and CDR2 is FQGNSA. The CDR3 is CASSFREGRDEQFF. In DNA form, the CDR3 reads TGTGCCAGCAGCTTCCGGGAGGGCCGAGATGAGCAGTTCTTC.

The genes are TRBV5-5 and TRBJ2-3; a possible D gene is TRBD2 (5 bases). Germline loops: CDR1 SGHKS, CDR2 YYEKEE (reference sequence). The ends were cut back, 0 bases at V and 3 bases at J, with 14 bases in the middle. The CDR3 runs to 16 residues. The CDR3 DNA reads TGTGCCAGCAGCTTGGAGAGGGTTGGTTCGACAGATACGCAGTATTTT. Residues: CASSLERVGSTDTQYF.

The CDR3 protein is CSVVSLNYGYTF. CDR3 DNA: TGCAGCGTTGTTTCCCTAAACTATGGCTACACCTTC. The chain combines TRBV29-1 with TRBJ1-2; D ambiguous. There are 12 residues in the CDR3. V was pared by 4 bases and J by 2 bases, with 8 bases between. CDR1 and CDR2 (germline): SQVTM, ANQGSEA.

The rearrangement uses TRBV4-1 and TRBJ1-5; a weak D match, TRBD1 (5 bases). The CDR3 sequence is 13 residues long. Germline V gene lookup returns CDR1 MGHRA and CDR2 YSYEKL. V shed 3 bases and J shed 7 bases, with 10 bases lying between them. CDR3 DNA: TGCGCCAGCAGCCACCCGGGACTACAGCCCCAGCATTTT. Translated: CASSHPGLQPQHF.

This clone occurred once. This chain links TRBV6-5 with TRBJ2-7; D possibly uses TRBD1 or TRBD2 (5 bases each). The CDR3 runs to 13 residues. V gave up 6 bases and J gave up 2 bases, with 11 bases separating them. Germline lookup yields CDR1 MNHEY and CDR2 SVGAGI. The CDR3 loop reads CASSPGQPYEQYF. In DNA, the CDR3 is TGTGCCAGCAGCCCGGGGCAACCCTACGAGCAGTACTTC.